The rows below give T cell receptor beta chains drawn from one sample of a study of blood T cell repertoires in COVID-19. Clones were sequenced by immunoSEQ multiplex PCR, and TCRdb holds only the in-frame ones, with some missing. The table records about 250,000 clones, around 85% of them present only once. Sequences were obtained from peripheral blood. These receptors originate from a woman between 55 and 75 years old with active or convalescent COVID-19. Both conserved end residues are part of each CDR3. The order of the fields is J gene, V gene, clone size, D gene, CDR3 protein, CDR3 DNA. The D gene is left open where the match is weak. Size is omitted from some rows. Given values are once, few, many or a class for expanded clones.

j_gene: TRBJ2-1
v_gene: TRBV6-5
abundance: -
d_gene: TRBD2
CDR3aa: CASSYSTAGGPNEQFF
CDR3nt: TGTGCCAGCAGTTACTCGACAGCGGGAGGGCCAAATGAGCAGTTCTTC

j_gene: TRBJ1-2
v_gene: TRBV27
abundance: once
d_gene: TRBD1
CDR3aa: CASSPGTAHYGYTF
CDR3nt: TGTGCCAGCAGTCCGGGGACAGCCCACTATGGCTACACCTTC

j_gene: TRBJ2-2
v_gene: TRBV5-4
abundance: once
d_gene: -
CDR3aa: CASSLKHGGTGELFF
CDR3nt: TGTGCCAGCAGCTTGAAGCATGGCGGGACCGGGGAGCTGTTTTTT

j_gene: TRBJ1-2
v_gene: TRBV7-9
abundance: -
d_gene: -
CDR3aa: CASSLDSSYGYTF
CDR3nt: TGTGCCAGCAGCTTGGACAGCTCCTATGGCTACACCTTC

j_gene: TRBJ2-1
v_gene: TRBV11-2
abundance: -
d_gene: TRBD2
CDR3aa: CASSILAGGLGEQFF
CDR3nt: TGTGCCAGCAGCATCCTAGCGGGAGGGCTGGGTGAGCAGTTCTTC

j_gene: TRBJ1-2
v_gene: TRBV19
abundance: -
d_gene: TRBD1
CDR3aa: CASSLTGGNRYYGYTF
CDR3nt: TGTGCCAGTAGTTTAACAGGGGGTAATCGCTACTATGGCTACACCTTC

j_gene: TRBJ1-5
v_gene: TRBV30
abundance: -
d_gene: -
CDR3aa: CAWSGQSNQPQHF
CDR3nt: TGTGCCTGGAGTGGGCAGTCAAATCAGCCCCAGCATTTT

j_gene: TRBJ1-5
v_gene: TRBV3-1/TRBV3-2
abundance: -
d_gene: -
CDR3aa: CASSQDRVAQPQHF
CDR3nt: TGTGCCAGCAGCCAAGATCGGGTTGCTCAGCCCCAGCATTTT

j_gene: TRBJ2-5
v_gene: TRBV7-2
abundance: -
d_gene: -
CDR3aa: CASSAVIAVQYF
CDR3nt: TGTGCCAGCAGCGCAGTCATAGCGGTCCAGTACTTC

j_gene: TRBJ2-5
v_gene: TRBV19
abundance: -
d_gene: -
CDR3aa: CASSIELDYWETQYF
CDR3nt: TGTGCCAGTAGTATAGAACTAGACTACTGGGAGACCCAGTACTTC

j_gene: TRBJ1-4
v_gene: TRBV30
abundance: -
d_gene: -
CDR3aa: CAWSVDSQNEKLFF
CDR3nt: TGTGCCTGGAGTGTGGACAGTCAAAATGAAAAACTGTTTTTT

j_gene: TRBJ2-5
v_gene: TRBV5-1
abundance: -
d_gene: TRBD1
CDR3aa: CASSLDGQGAGETQYF
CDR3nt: TGCGCCAGCAGCTTGGATGGACAGGGGGCCGGGGAGACCCAGTACTTC

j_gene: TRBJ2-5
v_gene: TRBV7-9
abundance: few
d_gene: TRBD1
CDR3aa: CASSLATGGGETQYF
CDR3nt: TGTGCCAGCAGCTTAGCGACAGGGGGCGGGGAGACCCAGTACTTC

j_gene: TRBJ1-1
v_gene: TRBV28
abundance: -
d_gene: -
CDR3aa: CASLRGGMKSEAFF
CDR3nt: TGTGCCAGCCTCCGGGGAGGGATGAAGAGTGAAGCTTTCTTT

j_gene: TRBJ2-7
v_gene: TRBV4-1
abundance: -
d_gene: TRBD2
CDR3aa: CASSQDGGLAGVGLGEQYF
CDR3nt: TGCGCCAGCAGCCAAGACGGAGGACTAGCGGGAGTTGGTCTGGGCGAGCAGTACTTC

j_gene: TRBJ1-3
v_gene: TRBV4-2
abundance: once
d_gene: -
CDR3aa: CASSQERVSGNTIYF
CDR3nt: TGTGCCAGCAGCCAAGAACGGGTCTCTGGAAACACCATATATTTT

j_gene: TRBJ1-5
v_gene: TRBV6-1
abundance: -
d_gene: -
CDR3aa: CASSAPGIGTNQPQHF
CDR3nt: TGTGCCAGCAGTGCCCCAGGGATAGGTACGAATCAGCCCCAGCATTTT

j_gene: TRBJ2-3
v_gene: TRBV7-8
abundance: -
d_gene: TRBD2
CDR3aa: CASSLGVLAGDEPPDTQYF
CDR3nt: TGTGCCAGCAGCTTAGGCGTCTTAGCGGGGGACGAGCCCCCAGATACGCAGTATTTT

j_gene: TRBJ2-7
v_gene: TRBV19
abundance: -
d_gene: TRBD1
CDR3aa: CASSGTGLYEQYF
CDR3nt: TGTGCCAGTTCCGGGACAGGGCTCTACGAGCAGTACTTC

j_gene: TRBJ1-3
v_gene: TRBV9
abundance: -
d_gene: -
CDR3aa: CASSAGVGQFSGNTIYF
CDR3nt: TGTGCCAGCAGCGCCGGGGTTGGGCAGTTCTCTGGAAACACCATATATTTT

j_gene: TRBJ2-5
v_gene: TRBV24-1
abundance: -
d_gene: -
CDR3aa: CATSAGSGQETQYF
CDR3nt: TGTGCCACCTCTGCAGGCAGCGGGCAAGAGACCCAGTACTTC

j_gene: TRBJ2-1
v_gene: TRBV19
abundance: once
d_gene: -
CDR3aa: CASSTLGRRGGAIEQFF
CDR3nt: TGTGCCAGTAGTACATTGGGACGCCGAGGGGGGGCCATTGAGCAGTTCTTC

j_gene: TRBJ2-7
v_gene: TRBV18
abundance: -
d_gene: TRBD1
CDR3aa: CASSPRQGYYEQYF
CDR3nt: TGTGCCAGCTCACCACGACAGGGGTACTACGAGCAGTACTTC

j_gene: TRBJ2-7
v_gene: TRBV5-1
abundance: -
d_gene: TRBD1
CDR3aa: CASSTTPGQGIEQYF
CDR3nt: TGCGCCAGCAGCACCACGCCGGGACAGGGTATCGAGCAGTACTTC

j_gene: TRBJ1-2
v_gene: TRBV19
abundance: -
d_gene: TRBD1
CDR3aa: CASSIWDRFPYGYTF
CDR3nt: TGTGCCAGTAGTATTTGGGACAGGTTTCCTTATGGCTACACCTTC

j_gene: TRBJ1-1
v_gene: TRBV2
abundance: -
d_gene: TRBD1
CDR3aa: CASSERQGPLPSPEAFF
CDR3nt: TGTGCCAGCAGTGAAAGACAGGGGCCCCTGCCGTCCCCTGAAGCTTTCTTT

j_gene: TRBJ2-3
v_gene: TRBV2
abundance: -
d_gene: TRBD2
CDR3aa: CASSEGGTSGPTSTDTQYF
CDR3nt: TGTGCCAGCAGTGAAGGGGGGACTAGCGGGCCAACTAGCACAGATACGCAGTATTTT

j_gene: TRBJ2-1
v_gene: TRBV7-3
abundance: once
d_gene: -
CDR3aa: CASRSTAGQYNEQFF
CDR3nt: TGTGCCAGCAGGTCAACCGCGGGACAGTACAATGAGCAGTTCTTC

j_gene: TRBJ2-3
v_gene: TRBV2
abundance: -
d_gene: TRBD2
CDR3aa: CASSERLAGTTDTQYF
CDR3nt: TGTGCCAGCAGTGAAAGACTAGCGGGGACCACAGATACGCAGTATTTT

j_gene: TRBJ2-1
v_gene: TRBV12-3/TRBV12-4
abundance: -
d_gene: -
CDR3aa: CASSLAVINEQFF
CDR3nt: TGTGCCAGCAGTTTAGCCGTAATCAATGAGCAGTTCTTC

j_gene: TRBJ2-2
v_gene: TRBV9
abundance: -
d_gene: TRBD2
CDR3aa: CASSPGLAGGTGELFF
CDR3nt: TGTGCCAGCAGCCCGGGACTAGCGGGGGGTACCGGGGAGCTGTTTTTT

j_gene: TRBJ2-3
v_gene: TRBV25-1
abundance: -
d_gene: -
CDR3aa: CASSRVAGSTDTQYF
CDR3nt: TGTGCCAGCAGTAGAGTTGCGGGAAGCACAGATACGCAGTATTTT

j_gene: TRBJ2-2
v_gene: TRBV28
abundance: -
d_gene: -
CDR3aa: CASMRVTTGELFF
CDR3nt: TGTGCCAGCATGAGGGTAACCACCGGGGAGCTGTTTTTT

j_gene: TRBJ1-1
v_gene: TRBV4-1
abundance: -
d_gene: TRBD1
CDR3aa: CASSQSQGLRTEAFF
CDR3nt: TGCGCCAGCAGCCAATCACAGGGGCTAAGGACTGAAGCTTTCTTT

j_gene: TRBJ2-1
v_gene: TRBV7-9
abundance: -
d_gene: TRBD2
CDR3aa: CASRVGWVSGASSYNEQFF
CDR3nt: TGTGCCAGCAGAGTAGGATGGGTTAGCGGGGCGAGCTCCTACAATGAGCAGTTCTTC

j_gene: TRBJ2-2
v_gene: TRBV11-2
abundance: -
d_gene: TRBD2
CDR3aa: CASRAAGLRNTGELFF
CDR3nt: TGTGCCAGCAGGGCAGCGGGACTGAGGAACACCGGGGAGCTGTTTTTT

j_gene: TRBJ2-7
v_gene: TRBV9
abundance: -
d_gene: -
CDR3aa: CASSPQGTGIDEQYF
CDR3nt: TGTGCCAGCAGCCCCCAGGGTACAGGGATCGACGAGCAGTACTTC

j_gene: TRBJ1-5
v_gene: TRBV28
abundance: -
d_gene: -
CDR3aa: CASSPSGGDQPQHF
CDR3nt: TGTGCCAGCAGCCCCTCGGGGGGAGACCAGCCCCAGCATTTT

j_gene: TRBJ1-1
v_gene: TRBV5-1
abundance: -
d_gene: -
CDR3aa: CASSLERGREAFF
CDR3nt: TGCGCCAGCAGCTTGGAAAGGGGCCGTGAAGCTTTCTTT

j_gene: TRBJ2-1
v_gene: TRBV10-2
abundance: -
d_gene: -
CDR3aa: CASSDPGLTPFF
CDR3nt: TGCGCCAGCAGTGACCCGGGACTCACCCCGTTCTTC

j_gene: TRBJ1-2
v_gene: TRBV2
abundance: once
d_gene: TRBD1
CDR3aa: CASSSQGVPGYTF
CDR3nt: TGTGCCAGCAGTTCCCAGGGGGTCCCTGGCTACACCTTC

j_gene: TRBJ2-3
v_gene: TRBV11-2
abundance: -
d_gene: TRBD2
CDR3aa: CASSFWRGGERDTQYF
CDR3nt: TGTGCCAGCAGCTTCTGGCGGGGGGGCGAGAGAGATACGCAGTATTTT

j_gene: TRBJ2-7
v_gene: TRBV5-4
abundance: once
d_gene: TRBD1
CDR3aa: CASKSGTGGYEQYF
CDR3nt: TGTGCCAGCAAATCCGGGACAGGGGGCTACGAGCAGTACTTC

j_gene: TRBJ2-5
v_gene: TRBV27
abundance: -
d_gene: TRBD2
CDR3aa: CASSPRLAGGYQETQYF
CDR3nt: TGTGCCAGCAGTCCCCGACTAGCGGGAGGGTACCAAGAGACCCAGTACTTC

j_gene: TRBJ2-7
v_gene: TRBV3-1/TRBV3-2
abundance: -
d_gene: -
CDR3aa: CASSQDRIKAEAAFSYEQYF
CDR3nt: TGTGCCAGCAGCCAAGACCGAATAAAAGCGGAAGCGGCATTCTCCTACGAGCAGTACTTC

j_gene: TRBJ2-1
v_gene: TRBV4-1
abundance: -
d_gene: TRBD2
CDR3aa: CASSHPGLAINEQFF
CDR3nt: TGCGCCAGCAGCCATCCGGGACTAGCTATCAATGAGCAGTTCTTC

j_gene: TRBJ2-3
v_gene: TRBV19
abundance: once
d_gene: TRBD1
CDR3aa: CASSIGRDRDTQYF
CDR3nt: TGTGCCAGTAGTATAGGCAGGGACAGGGATACGCAGTATTTT

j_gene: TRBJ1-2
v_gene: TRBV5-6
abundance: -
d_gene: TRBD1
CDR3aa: CASSIGQGTGYTF
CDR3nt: TGTGCCAGCAGCATAGGACAGGGGACTGGCTACACCTTC

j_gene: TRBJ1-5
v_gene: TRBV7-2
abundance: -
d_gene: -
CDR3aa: CASSLGQRYQPQHF
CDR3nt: TGTGCCAGCAGCTTAGGGCAGCGCTATCAGCCCCAGCATTTT